A single sample gave rise to the 14 T cell receptor beta chains below, sequenced in a study of Graves' ophthalmopathy and Graves' hyperthyroidism. RNA served as the template for amplifying TCR beta CDR3 regions. Amplification began with first-round RT-PCR using HTBI primers, then second-round multiplex PCR was performed. TCRdb reprocessed the multiplex PCR reads with MiXCR, giving one entry per CDR3 protein. The sample has more than 150,000 distinct CDR3 sequences, less than 45% seen once. The sample consisted of peripheral blood. The receptors stem from a woman aged 40 to 49 with Graves' ophthalmopathy.

Points on this clonotype: At one of its ends the junction is not consistent with the germline gene, which may arise from a read error. The V and J genes are TRBV30 and TRBJ2-7; 7 bases are a match to TRBD1. The CDR3 runs 13 residues. Germline values: CDR1 GTSNPN, CDR2 SVGIG (reference sequence). CDR3 protein: CAWSRDSAYEQQF. The CDR3 nucleotides read TGTGCCTGGAGTAGGGACAGCGCCTACGAGCAGCAGTTC.

CDR3 sequence reads: CASSLEPYPLGAIRPQPQHF. The CDR3 bases are TGTGCCAGCAGCTTAGAGCCCTACCCGCTGGGGGCTATACGTCCCCAGCCCCAGCATTTT. V is TRBV11-2 and J is TRBJ1-5, with D tentatively TRBD1 (6 bases). This CDR3 is built from 20 residues. Germline V CDR1 and CDR2: SGHAT, FQNNGV. V was trimmed by 0 bases and J by 7 bases, leaving 28 bases between them.

There are many counts of this clonotype. The chain joins TRBV30 to TRBJ2-7; D is uncertain. This CDR3 has 12 amino acids. V was shortened by 3 bases and J by 3 bases, with 9 bases between the two germline ends. Germline assignment: CDR1 GTSNPN and CDR2 SVGIG (reference sequence). In nucleotides, the CDR3 is TGTGCCTGGAGCGTACAAGGCTACGAGCAGTACTTC. Protein product: CAWSVQGYEQYF.

The chain recombines TRBV28 with TRBJ2-7, with D maybe TRBD1 (5 bases). Trimming removed 6 bases from V and 0 bases from J, with 9 bases in between. The CDR3 length is 13 residues. The germline V gene has CDR1 MDHEN and CDR2 SYDVKM. CDR3 in amino acids: CASRQTVSYEQYF. CDR3 in DNA: TGTGCCAGCAGGCAGACAGTCTCCTACGAGCAGTACTTC. Full variable domain (missing parts from reference TRBV28 and TRBJ2-7): DVKVTQSSRYLVKRTGEKVFLECVQDMDHENMFWYRQDPGLGLRLIYFSYDVKMKEKGDIPEGYSVSREKKERFSLILESASTNQTSMYLCASRQTVSYEQYFGPGTRLTVT.

This clonotype was recorded a few times. The J gene is TRBJ1-5, the V gene TRBV6-1, with 7 positions matching TRBD1. Germline CDR1 reads MNHNS; CDR2 reads SASEGT. V shed 6 bases and J 7 bases; nucleotides not matched to a gene: 12. The CDR3 runs 15 residues. The CDR3 coding sequence is TGTGCCAGCAGCGCATACAGGGGATTAAGCCAGCCCCAGCATTTT. As protein: CASSAYRGLSQPQHF.

There are many counts of this clonotype. The genes are TRBV20-1 and TRBJ2-5, with a tentative D call TRBD2 (5 bases). Trimming took 0 bases from V and 5 from J, leaving 13 bases between them. This CDR3 is built from 14 residues. The V gene's germline CDR1 is DFQATT and CDR2 SNEGSKA (reference sequence). The CDR3 here is CSARDPRREETQYF. The DNA of the CDR3 is TGCAGTGCTAGAGATCCGCGTAGGGAGGAGACCCAGTACTTC.

This clonotype was seen repeatedly, ten times or more. This CDR3 is CASSFRTPYGYTF. Here the CDR3 DNA reads TGTGCCAGCAGTTTCAGGACCCCCTATGGCTACACCTTC. The genes are TRBV12-3 or TRBV12-4 and TRBJ1-2, with unresolved D. The CDR3 has 13 amino acids. Trimming stripped 3 bases from V and 4 bases from J, with 9 bases between.

V usage is TRBV27 and J usage is TRBJ2-7, with 7 nucleotides matching TRBD1. J gave up 3 bases and V 5 bases, and 4 bases lay outside the gene matches. CDR3 size: 13 residues. Germline-derived CDR1 and CDR2 are MNHEY and SMNVEV (reference sequence). CDR3 in amino acids: CASSRDRDYEQYF. The DNA of the CDR3 is TGTGCCAGCAGTCGCGACAGGGACTACGAGCAGTACTTC.

This clonotype was picked up many times. The V call is TRBV11-3, the J call TRBJ1-5; the D gene is possibly TRBD1 (6 bases). CDR3 length equals 16 residues. V shed 7 bases and J shed 3 bases, with 19 bases lying between them. From germline, CDR1 is SGHNT and CDR2 YENEEA. The CDR3 nucleotides read TGTGCCAGCAACCTAATGGGGGGGGCCCTCAATCAGCCCCAGCATTTT. Its protein product is CASNLMGGALNQPQHF.

There are many counts of this clonotype. The chain employs TRBV7-2 and TRBJ1-1, with TRBD1 identical over 8 bases. Germline loops: CDR1 SGHTA, CDR2 FQGNSA. The CDR3 has 14 amino acids. With 1 base clipped from V and 10 bases from J, the junction kept 8 bases outside the gene matches. The CDR3 coding sequence is TGTGCCAGCAGCTTAGATCAGGGGGCGGTTAGAGCTTTCTTT. This sequence encodes CASSLDQGAVRAFF.

This clonotype has ten or more counts. The CDR3 DNA reads as TGTGCCACCCGGGGACAGGGGAACACTGAAGCTTTCTTT. Its protein is CATRGQGNTEAFF. This chain links TRBV12-3 or TRBV12-4 with TRBJ1-1, with 9 bases that match TRBD1. The length of the CDR3 is 13 residues. Trimming took 10 bases from V and 1 from J; bases not matched to a gene: 4.

This clonotype occurred many times. The rearrangement joins TRBV12-5 to TRBJ1-6, with D unresolved. V shed 5 bases and J shed 9 bases, with 11 bases lying between them. Germline V lookup: CDR1 LGHNT, CDR2 FRNRAP. The CDR3 has 13 residues. The CDR3 DNA reads TGTGCTAGTGGTCAGGTGACGGGTTCACCCCTCCACTTT. It is translated as CASGQVTGSPLHF.

This clonotype was seen repeatedly, ten times or more. This rearrangement joins TRBV19 to TRBJ2-2; possible D gene TRBD1, 6 bases. The CDR3 loop spans 14 amino acids. The V gene lost 5 bases and the J gene lost 5 bases, with 12 bases spanning the gap. Looked up from germline, CDR1 is LNHDA and CDR2 is SQIVND (reference sequence). The CDR3 is CASSGAGVTGELFF. The CDR3 DNA sequence: TGTGCCAGTAGTGGCGCAGGGGTAACCGGGGAGCTGTTTTTT.

The rearrangement uses TRBV6-1 and TRBJ1-2, with 7 bases aligning to TRBD1. Germline CDR1 MNHNS, CDR2 SASEGT. Trimming took 6 bases from V and 8 from J; bases not matched to a gene: 9. The CDR3 is made up of 13 amino acids. CDR3 bases: TGTGCCAGCAGCCGGACAGGCGAGGGGGGCTACACCTTC. Residues: CASSRTGEGGYTF.